These T cell receptor beta chains were read from a single sample in a study of T-cell reconstitution after alpha-beta-depleted transplantation in children. TCRdb re-derived calls from the PCR reads in MiXCR, one entry per CDR3 protein. Among fewer than 250,000 distinct CDR3 sequences listed, around a sixth were seen once. The specimen was PBMCs, mostly from graft donor cells, collected 360 days after TCRalphabeta/CD19-depleted stem cell transplant. Receptors originate from a male patient between 2 and 10 years old who had a stem cell transplant for acute lymphoblastic leukemia, so the T cells may come from the graft donor. Each CDR3 is given with its conserved first and last residue.

J gene,CDR3 length,V gene,CDR3 protein
TRBJ1-2,14,TRBV28,CASSFEGFPYGYTF
TRBJ1-1,15,TRBV7-8,CASSLTTDRHTEAFF
TRBJ1-6,13,TRBV7-2,CGSGQKNNSPLHF
TRBJ2-1,19,TRBV29-1,CSVDLPPGLVSRSYNEQFF
TRBJ1-3,14,TRBV2,CASSEGASGNTIYF
TRBJ2-3,15,TRBV6-5,CASSYSRSGGDTQYF
TRBJ2-1,19,TRBV12-3/TRBV12-4,CASSPGGGAKQSSYNEQFF
TRBJ2-7,14,TRBV20-1,CSARDGLAGDEQYF
TRBJ1-4,14,TRBV28,CASSTGSANEKLFF
TRBJ2-5,13,TRBV3-1,CASSQDYRETQYF
TRBJ2-2,14,TRBV2,CASSPIGSAGELFF
TRBJ1-1,13,TRBV30,CAWSGGIDTEAFF
TRBJ2-7,14,TRBV28,CASSLPGRSYEQYF
TRBJ1-4,11,TRBV29-1,CSVSGYEKLFF
TRBJ2-5,14,TRBV11-2,CASSSRDSQETQYF
TRBJ2-4,14,TRBV7-9,CASSVRDRGNIQYF
TRBJ2-1,17,TRBV6-5,CASSYSQRGAAYNEQFF
TRBJ2-1,14,TRBV12-3/TRBV12-4,CASRKLAGADEQFF
TRBJ1-4,16,TRBV9,CASSVAHYGAGGELFF
TRBJ2-7,16,TRBV3-1,CASSPSLRGIEDEQYF
TRBJ1-6,15,TRBV6-2/TRBV6-3,CASRNRTHYNSPLHF
TRBJ2-7,13,TRBV20-1,CSAPGQVAYEQYF
TRBJ1-6,12,TRBV12-3/TRBV12-4,CASSLIGSPLHF